The clone carrying this TCR beta chain appeared a few times. Antigen unknown. Assay: immunoSEQ multiplex PCR; the TCRdb copy retains only in-frame clones and omits some. Among 52,000 or so clones, approximately 80% were seen once, and the ten largest hold approximately 2.5%. Germline assignment: CDR1 LNHNV and CDR2 YYDKDF (reference sequence). This CDR3 region has 17 residues. The junction had 10 bases not matched to a gene; V was cut back by 2 bases and J by 3 bases. The data are from a study of OX40 agonist ivuxolimab in advanced cancers. Study-wide background: Those enrolled were 82.7% male, with a mean age of roughly 62 years and ages from about 20 to 79.

Whole-study findings and limits: Partial responders at 0.1-3.0 mg/kg had among the lowest clonal expansion.

The sequencing here drew on CD4+ or CD8+ T cells sorted from blood, taken in a trial of the OX40 agonist ivuxolimab. The chain joins TRBV15 to TRBJ2-5, with TRBD2 matching over 9 bases. The receptor's source is an adult with an advanced solid tumor such as melanoma, head and neck, liver or kidney cancer. CDR3 sequence: CATSRQLGGGAEETQYF. CDR3 sequence (DNA): TGTGCCACCAGCAGACAGCTGGGCGGGGGGGCGGAAGAGACCCAGTACTTC.